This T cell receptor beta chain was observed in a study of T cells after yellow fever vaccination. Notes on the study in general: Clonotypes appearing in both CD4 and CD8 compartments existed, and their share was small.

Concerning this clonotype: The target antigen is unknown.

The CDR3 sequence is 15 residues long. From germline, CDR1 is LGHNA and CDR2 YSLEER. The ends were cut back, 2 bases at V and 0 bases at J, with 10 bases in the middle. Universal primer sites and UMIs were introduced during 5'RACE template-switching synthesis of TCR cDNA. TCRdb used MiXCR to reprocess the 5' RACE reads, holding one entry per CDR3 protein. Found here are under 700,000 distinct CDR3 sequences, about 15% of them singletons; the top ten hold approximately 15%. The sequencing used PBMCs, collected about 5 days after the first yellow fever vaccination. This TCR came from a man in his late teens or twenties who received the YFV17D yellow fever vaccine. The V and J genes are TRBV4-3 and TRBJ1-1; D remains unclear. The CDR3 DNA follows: TGCGCCAGCAGCCAAAACCAGCAGATGAACACTGAAGCTTTCTTT. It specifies CASSQNQQMNTEAFF.